The entry that follows covers one T cell receptor (beta chain) sequence. CDR1 and CDR2 (germline): MDHEN, SYDVKM. After removal of 5 bases from V and 1 base from J, the junction contained 8 bases not matched to a gene. The CDR3 covers 16 residues. This entry is derived from a study of blood T cell repertoires in COVID-19. Study in general: Whether acute or convalescent, the COVID-19 samples came from the United States, Italy and Spain. From T cells, B-cell-depleted T cells, or PBMCs came the material, which was cDNA or gDNA.

In the original processing: For nucleated cells, counts were estimated from reference gene primer amplification. Measured with immunoSEQ multiplex PCR; TCRdb has only the in-frame clones, and not every one. The DNA gave D and trimming, while V, J and clone size come from that table. The table records 150,000 to 200,000 clones, approximately 85% of them present only once. The origin of this receptor is a man aged 40-55 years who had recovered from COVID-19. This sequence joins TRBV28 and TRBJ2-7; 10 bases match TRBD1. Sequencing input: peripheral blood. The CDR3 is CASSVPGQGLSYEQYF. CDR3 DNA: TGTGCCAGCAGTGTACCGGGACAGGGGTTATCCTACGAGCAGTACTTC.